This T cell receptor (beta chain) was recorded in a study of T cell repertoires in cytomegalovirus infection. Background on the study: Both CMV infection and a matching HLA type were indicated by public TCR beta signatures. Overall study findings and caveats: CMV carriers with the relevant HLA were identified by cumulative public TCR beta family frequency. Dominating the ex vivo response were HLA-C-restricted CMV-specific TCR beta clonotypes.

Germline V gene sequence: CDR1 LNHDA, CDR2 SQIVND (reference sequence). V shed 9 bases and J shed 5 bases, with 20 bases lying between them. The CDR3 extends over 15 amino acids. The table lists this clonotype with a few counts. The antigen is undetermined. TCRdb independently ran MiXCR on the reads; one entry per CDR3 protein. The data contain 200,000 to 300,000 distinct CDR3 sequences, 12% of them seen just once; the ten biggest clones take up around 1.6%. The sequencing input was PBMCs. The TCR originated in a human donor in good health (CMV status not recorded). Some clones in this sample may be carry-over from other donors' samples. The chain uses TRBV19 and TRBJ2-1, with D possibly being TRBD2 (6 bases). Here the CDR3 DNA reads TGTGCCAGCTCGAGGGGAGGCCTAACCGACAATGAGCAGTTCTTC. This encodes CASSRGGLTDNEQFF.